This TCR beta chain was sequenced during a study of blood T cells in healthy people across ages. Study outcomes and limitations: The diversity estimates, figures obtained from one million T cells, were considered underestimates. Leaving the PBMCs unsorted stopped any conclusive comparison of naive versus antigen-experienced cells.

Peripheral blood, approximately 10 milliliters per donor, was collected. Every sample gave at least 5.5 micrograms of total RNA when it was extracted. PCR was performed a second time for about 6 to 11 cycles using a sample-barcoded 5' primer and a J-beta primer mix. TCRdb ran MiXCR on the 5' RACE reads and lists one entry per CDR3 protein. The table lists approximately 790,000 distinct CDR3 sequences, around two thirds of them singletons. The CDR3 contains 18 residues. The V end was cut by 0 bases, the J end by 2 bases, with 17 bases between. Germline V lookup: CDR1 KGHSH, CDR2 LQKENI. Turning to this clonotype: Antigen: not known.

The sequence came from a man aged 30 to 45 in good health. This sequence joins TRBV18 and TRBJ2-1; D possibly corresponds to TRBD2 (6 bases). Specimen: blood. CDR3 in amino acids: CASSPPLPRRAAYNEQFF. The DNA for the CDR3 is TGTGCCAGCTCACCACCTTTGCCTAGGAGGGCAGCCTACAATGAGCAGTTCTTC.